One and the same sample provided the 12 T cell receptor beta chains below, sequenced in a study of CD8 T cells in Susac syndrome. RNA, at about 0.45 to 1 ug, was reverse transcribed with random hexamers. TCRdb redid the calling of the immunoSEQ multiplex PCR reads with MiXCR, one entry per CDR3 protein. Found here are about 23,000 distinct CDR3 sequences, about 93% of them singletons; the top ten hold 0.6% to 0.8%. The sequenced material came from CD8+ T cells from PBMCs. These receptors all come from a human donor with Susac syndrome.

The V call is TRBV4-1, the J call TRBJ1-4; 10 bases agree with TRBD1. The CDR3 runs to 17 residues. V lost 0 bases, J lost 2 bases, and 3 bases stayed unmatched. Germline V gives CDR1 MGHRA, CDR2 YSYEKL. CDR3 in DNA: TGCGCCAGCAGCCAAGATGGGACAGGGGCGACTAATGAAAAACTGTTTTTT. Encoded protein: CASSQDGTGATNEKLFF.

This chain uses TRBV28 with TRBJ1-2; 7 bases agree with TRBD1. Germline V gene data show CDR1 as MDHEN and CDR2 as SYDVKM. The CDR3 sequence is 13 residues long. The J segment lost 6 bases and the V segment lost 7 bases, leaving 8 bases of the junction unmatched. CDR3 residues: CASNRDREDGYTF. CDR3 sequence (DNA): TGTGCCAGCAACCGAGACAGGGAAGATGGCTACACCTTC.

CDR3 in DNA: TGTGCCAGTAGTATAAACGGCGGGTTGGACTCCTACGAGCAGTACTTC. Amino acids: CASSINGGLDSYEQYF. The chain joins TRBV19 to TRBJ2-7; D might be TRBD2 (5 bases). Per the germline V gene, CDR1 is LNHDA and CDR2 is SQIVND (reference sequence). The V end lost 2 bases, the J end lost 0 bases, and 14 bases lay between the germline ends. The CDR3 consists of 16 residues.

The CDR3 DNA reads TGTGCCAGCAGCCTTTTGACTAGCGGGGGAAACAATGAGCAGTTCTTC. Its protein is CASSLLTSGGNNEQFF. The V call is TRBV7-6, the J call TRBJ2-1; 12 bases are a match to TRBD2. V lost 5 bases to trimming and J lost 5 bases; unmatched junction nucleotides: 7. The CDR3 consists of 16 residues. Germline V lookup: CDR1 SGHVS, CDR2 FNYEAQ.

This chain joins TRBV9 and TRBJ2-7; perhaps D is TRBD1 or TRBD2 (5 bases each). The CDR3 is 14 amino acids. The germline V and J ends were trimmed by 3 bases and 2 bases, with 12 bases remaining between them. Per germline, CDR1 SGDLS and CDR2 YYNGEE. The CDR3 spells CASSAQGRAYEQYF. DNA for the CDR3: TGTGCCAGCAGCGCCCAGGGACGCGCCTACGAGCAGTACTTC. The full variable domain, with the rest looked up from reference TRBV9 and TRBJ2-7, is DSGVTQTPKHLITATGQRVTLRCSPRSGDLSVYWYQQSLDQGLQFLIQYYNGEERAKGNILERFSAQQFPDLHSELNLSSLELGDSALYFCASSAQGRAYEQYFGPGTRLTVT.

V is TRBV5-4 and J is TRBJ2-7; D unresolved. The germline V gene has CDR1 SGHNT and CDR2 YYREEE (reference sequence). V shed 4 bases and J shed 6 bases, with 11 bases lying between them. The length of the CDR3 is 12 residues. This CDR3 reads CASSPYGVEQYF. DNA of the CDR3: TGTGCCAGCAGCCCCTATGGGGTCGAGCAGTACTTC.

This rearrangement joins TRBV4-1 to TRBJ1-1, with 7 bases identical to TRBD1. Germline lookup yields CDR1 MGHRA and CDR2 YSYEKL. The trim removed 3 bases at V and 5 bases at J, leaving 6 bases unmatched. The CDR3 consists of 14 residues. The CDR3 reads CASSQVGQETEAFF. The CDR3 DNA reads as TGCGCCAGCAGCCAGGTCGGACAGGAAACTGAAGCTTTCTTT.

This clonotype was counted a single time. The chain uses TRBV5-6 and TRBJ1-6; D might be TRBD1 (5 bases). Deletions cut 0 bases from V and 8 bases from J, with 6 bases between. Germline V lookup: CDR1 SGHDT, CDR2 YYEEEE. The CDR3 contains 13 residues. The CDR3 nucleotides are TGTGCCAGCAGCTTGGTGGGGGATTCACCCCTCCACTTT. Protein sequence: CASSLVGDSPLHF.

The chain employs TRBV4-1 and TRBJ2-1; D uncertain. Trimming shortened V by 1 base and J by 8 bases, and 15 bases separated the two germline ends. CDR1 is MGHRA, CDR2 YSYEKL, per germline. The CDR3 consists of 15 residues. The CDR3 spells CASSQGFNSWDEQFF. The CDR3 DNA follows: TGCGCCAGCAGCCAAGGTTTTAACAGTTGGGATGAGCAGTTCTTC.

This rearrangement joins TRBV9 to TRBJ1-1; no clear D gene. Germline V CDR1 and CDR2: SGDLS, YYNGEE. The CDR3 loop spans 12 amino acids. The V and J ends lost 6 bases and 2 bases respectively, with 8 bases between them. The CDR3 DNA is TGTGCCAGCAAGGGTGAAAACACTGAAGCTTTCTTT. It is translated as CASKGENTEAFF.

This chain connects TRBV5-1 to TRBJ1-1; D call uncertain. CDR1 SGHRS and CDR2 YFSETQ come from the germline V gene. Trimming took 4 bases from V and 2 from J, leaving 9 bases between them. The CDR3 consists of 13 residues. CDR3 sequence: CASSQPPNTEAFF. DNA of the CDR3: TGCGCCAGCAGCCAACCTCCCAACACTGAAGCTTTCTTT.

The chain combines TRBV13 with TRBJ2-5; 7 nucleotides match TRBD2. CDR1 is PRHDT, CDR2 FYEKMQ, per germline (reference sequence). The CDR3 contains 13 residues. V shed 5 bases, J shed 3 bases, and the junction held 3 bases outside the gene matches. Written as DNA, the CDR3 is TGTGCCAGCAGCGGGGGGGGAGAAGAGACCCAGTACTTC. This gives the protein CASSGGGEETQYF.